The T cell receptor beta chain under discussion was sequenced for a study of naive and memory T cell subsets. General study points: In naive cells, over 95% of TCR sequences were seen only once.

The beta constant-region primer was an equimolar mix of two oligonucleotides covering TRBC1 and TRBC2. The ligated cDNA underwent four PCR rounds using SP2 and nested alpha and beta constant-region primers. TCRdb itself ran the UMI-ligation and nested PCR reads through MiXCR, one entry per CDR3 protein. The sample lists just over 80,000 distinct CDR3 sequences, about 10% seen once, with 1.2% in the top ten. This clonotype was seen a handful of times. Its antigen is unknown. The sequence was obtained from a human donor in good health. Sequencing was carried out using naive CD8+ T cells from blood.

CDR3 bases: TGTGCCACCAGCAGAGCCAATTGGGGGACAGAGACCGGGGAGCTGTTTTTT. It codes for CATSRANWGTETGELFF. The J gene is TRBJ2-2, the V gene TRBV15; 7 bases fit TRBD1. V lost 1 base, J lost 5 bases, and 10 bases stayed unmatched. There are 17 residues in the CDR3. Looked up from germline, CDR1 is LNHNV and CDR2 is YYDKDF (reference sequence).